Presented here are 21 T cell receptor beta chains from one specimen sequenced in a study of read filtering for tumor transcriptome and immune sequencing. Molecular barcoded adaptors covering alpha/delta and beta/gamma chains were used on roughly 370 ng RNA. Each CDR3 protein gets one entry after TCRdb re-called the reads with MiXCR. Of 30,000 to 50,000 distinct CDR3 sequences in the sample, approximately 12% are singletons; the top ten hold approximately 30%. The sample was a population of CD138-negative cells sorted from bone marrow. The origin of the receptors is a donor aged 40 or over with multiple myeloma.

This clonotype was observed many times. The chain couples TRBV3-1 to TRBJ2-7, with 8 bases that match TRBD2. The CDR3 has 13 amino acids. The V gene end was trimmed by 3 bases and the J gene end by 3 bases; junction bases not matched to a gene: 1. Germline V lookup: CDR1 LGHDT, CDR2 YNNKEL (reference sequence). CDR3 amino acids: CASSQAGGYEQYF. In nucleotides, the CDR3 is TGTGCCAGCAGCCAGGCGGGGGGCTACGAGCAGTACTTC.

There are many counts of this clonotype. The chain recombines TRBV7-2 with TRBJ2-3; D remains unclear. Germline V gene sequence: CDR1 SGHTA, CDR2 FQGNSA. The germline V and J ends were trimmed by 2 bases and 1 base, with 10 bases remaining between them. This CDR3 has 15 residues. CDR3 protein: CASSLRSSGTDTQYF. In nucleotides, the CDR3 is TGTGCCAGCAGCTTAAGGTCTTCCGGCACAGATACGCAGTATTTT.

This clonotype was observed at least ten times. The rearrangement links TRBV12-3 or TRBV12-4 to TRBJ1-5; no clear D gene. Trimming removed 0 bases at V and 2 bases at J, with 5 bases between. CDR3 length: 14 residues. The CDR3 here is CASSLAMGNQPQHF. The DNA for the CDR3 is TGTGCCAGCAGTTTAGCCATGGGCAATCAGCCCCAGCATTTT.

The chain couples TRBV28 to TRBJ2-7, with D possibly matching TRBD2 (5 bases). Germline V gene data show CDR1 as MDHEN and CDR2 as SYDVKM. Trimming removed 6 bases from V and 4 bases from J, with 16 bases in between. This CDR3 spans 14 amino acids. The CDR3: CASSLGLPPYEQYF. Written as DNA, the CDR3 is TGTGCCAGCAGCTTAGGACTCCCCCCTTACGAGCAGTACTTC.

The table lists this clonotype with many counts. The chain uses TRBV7-2 and TRBJ2-1, with 9 positions matching TRBD1. The V segment lost 4 bases and the J segment 4 bases; nucleotides outside the gene matches: 8. This CDR3 is 16 amino acids long. CDR1 is SGHTA, CDR2 FQGNSA, per germline. CDR3 nucleotides: TGTGCCAGCAGCTCCTCGGGACAGGGATCATACAATGAGCAGTTCTTC. Its protein product is CASSSSGQGSYNEQFF.

This clonotype was recorded at least ten times. The chain couples TRBV6-6 to TRBJ1-5; D uncertain. V was trimmed by 6 bases and J by 7 bases, leaving 13 bases between them. The germline V gene encodes CDR1 MNHNY and CDR2 SVGAGI (reference sequence). CDR3 length equals 13 residues. CDR3 DNA sequence: TGTGCCAGCAGCCCAGACTTGGACCAGCCCCAGCATTTT. As protein: CASSPDLDQPQHF.

With respect to this clonotype: A much larger clone differs from this one at a single base, so this may be a read error. The V and J genes are TRBV20-1 and TRBJ2-7; 7 bases fit TRBD1. Germline CDR1 reads DFQATT; CDR2 reads SNEGSKA (reference sequence). CDR3 size: 13 residues. DNA for the CDR3: TGCAGGGCTAGCCCAGGGGGATTCTACGAGCAGTACTTC. It codes for CRASPGGFYEQYF.

Only a few counts were recorded for this clonotype. One junction end does not reproduce the germline sequence, and a read error may be involved. CDR3 sequence reads: CASMLTGTSGGAQVF. Here the CDR3 DNA reads TGTGCCAGCATGCTAACCGGGACTAGCGGGGGGGCCCAGGTCTTC. The chain joins TRBV3-1 to TRBJ2-1, with TRBD2 matching 16 bases. The CDR3 sequence is 15 residues long. Germline values: CDR1 LGHDT, CDR2 YNNKEL (reference sequence).

As to this clonotype: The junction differs from germline at one of its ends, possibly a read error. The rearrangement joins TRBV6-4 to TRBJ2-1; 7 bases agree with TRBD2. The germline CDR1 and CDR2 sequences are MRHNA and SNTAGT. CDR3 length: 16 residues. Written as DNA, the CDR3 is TGTGCCGGCAGTCCTACCGGGGGGAGCTCCTACAATGAGCAGTTCTTC. It yields the protein CAGSPTGGSSYNEQFF.

This clonotype was seen at least ten times. The junction differs from germline at one of its ends, possibly a read error. This chain joins TRBV9 and TRBJ2-4, with D possibly TRBD1 on 5 matching bases. The CDR3 spans 14 residues. Germline lookup yields CDR1 SGDLS and CDR2 YYNGEE. As DNA, the CDR3 is TGTGCCAGCAGCGCCTCTGACAGCCTAAAACATTCGGACTTC. It is translated as CASSASDSLKHSDF.

This clonotype turned up a few times. The rearrangement uses TRBV11-3 and TRBJ1-1; D is possibly TRBD1 (6 bases). Trimming cost V 5 bases and J 0 bases, with 13 bases left between them. The germline V gene has CDR1 SGHNT and CDR2 YENEEA. The CDR3 is 15 residues long. The CDR3 region is CASSQAGQMNTEAFF. DNA for the CDR3: TGTGCCAGCAGCCAGGCCGGACAGATGAACACTGAAGCTTTCTTT.

This clonotype was picked up many times. The rearrangement uses TRBV27 and TRBJ2-5, with 7 positions matching TRBD2. This CDR3 contains 13 residues. Germline CDR1 and CDR2: MNHEY and SMNVEV (reference sequence). V gave up 4 bases and J gave up 4 bases; unmatched junction bases: 3. CDR3 protein: CASSWGGGETQYF. In nucleotides, the CDR3 is TGTGCCAGCAGTTGGGGGGGGGGAGAGACCCAGTACTTC.

Many counts were recorded for this clonotype. This chain joins TRBV7-2 and TRBJ2-5; D may be TRBD2 (5 bases). CDR3 length: 16 amino acids. Germline V gives CDR1 SGHTA, CDR2 FQGNSA. The ends were cut back, 2 bases at V and 3 bases at J, with 16 bases in the middle. CDR3 DNA: TGTGCCAGCAGCTTAATGGGGAGCGGTATTGAAGAGACCCAGTACTTC. Translated: CASSLMGSGIEETQYF.

This clonotype was seen repeatedly, ten times or more. This sequence joins TRBV11-2 and TRBJ2-2; TRBD2 is a possible D gene (6 bases). The ends were cut back, 2 bases at V and 3 bases at J, with 16 bases in the middle. Germline CDR1 is SGHAT and CDR2 is FQNNGV. This CDR3 contains 17 residues. CDR3 coding DNA: TGTGCCAGCAGCTTATCGGCAGGGAGGTTTGACACCGGGGAGCTGTTTTTT. It translates to CASSLSAGRFDTGELFF.

This clonotype came up many times. This chain connects TRBV11-2 to TRBJ1-5; D is unresolved. Trimming removed 1 base from V and 6 bases from J, with 7 bases in between. This CDR3 is built from 13 residues. CDR1 and CDR2 from the germline V gene are SGHAT and FQNNGV. CDR3 protein: CASSLVNGQPQHF. The CDR3 region has the DNA TGTGCCAGCAGCTTAGTAAACGGTCAGCCCCAGCATTTT.

This clonotype was counted many times. This rearrangement joins TRBV11-2 to TRBJ2-7; D call uncertain. Germline CDR1 is SGHAT and CDR2 is FQNNGV. V lost 1 base to trimming and J lost 4 bases, with 8 bases between them. CDR3 size: 13 residues. In DNA, the CDR3 is TGTGCCAGCAGCTTAGGGACGGATTACGAGCAGTACTTC. This translates into CASSLGTDYEQYF.

This clonotype was seen at least ten times. The chain is built from TRBV11-2 and TRBJ1-5; D remains ambiguous. Germline-derived CDR1 and CDR2 are SGHAT and FQNNGV. V was clipped by 2 bases and J by 2 bases, with 4 bases between them. The CDR3 runs to 13 residues. CDR3: CASSLHGNQPQHF. The DNA of the CDR3 is TGTGCCAGCAGCTTACATGGCAATCAGCCCCAGCATTTT.

This clonotype has a count of ten or more. The rearrangement uses TRBV29-1 and TRBJ2-1; 10 bases match TRBD2. Trimming at V came to 3 bases and at J to 9 bases, leaving 11 bases not matched to a gene. Germline-derived CDR1 and CDR2 are SQVTM and ANQGSEA. The CDR3 runs 15 residues. CDR3 protein: CSVDGERGGRGEQFF. The CDR3 coding sequence is TGCAGCGTTGATGGAGAGCGGGGGGGCCGGGGTGAGCAGTTCTTC.

Ten or more counts support this clonotype. The genes are TRBV2 and TRBJ1-1; no firm D call. Germline CDR1 SNHLY, CDR2 FYNNEI. The CDR3 consists of 15 residues. Trimming shortened V by 2 bases and J by 1 base, and 11 bases separated the two germline ends. The CDR3 DNA reads TGTGCCAGCAGTGAAAGGGCCGGAGAGAACACTGAAGCTTTCTTT. This gives the protein CASSERAGENTEAFF.

This clonotype was found many times. The chain links TRBV7-3 to TRBJ2-3, with TRBD2 identical over 11 bases. CDR1 is SGHTA, CDR2 FQGTGA, per germline. This CDR3 region has 16 residues. The V gene end was trimmed by 1 base and the J gene end by 6 bases; junction bases not matched to a gene: 6. The CDR3 sequence: CASSLRLAGGSDTQYF. CDR3 DNA sequence: TGTGCCAGCAGCTTAAGGCTAGCGGGGGGTTCCGATACGCAGTATTTT.

This clonotype was counted many times. V is TRBV7-2 and J is TRBJ2-5; D remains unclear. CDR3 length: 15 residues. V was trimmed by 5 bases and J by 3 bases, leaving 16 bases between them. Germline-derived CDR1 and CDR2 are SGHTA and FQGNSA. This CDR3 reads CASSPQVGREETQYF. Here the CDR3 DNA reads TGTGCCAGCAGCCCCCAGGTCGGAAGAGAAGAGACCCAGTACTTC.